This TCR beta chain was identified during a study of shared clonotypes between healthy human individuals. Overall study results and limits: Several donors held approximately 5% of naive CD4 clonotypes in common.

On this clone: As yet, its antigen is unknown.

Germline V gene lookup returns CDR1 MDHEN and CDR2 SYDVKM. V lost 2 bases and J 0 bases, leaving 17 bases between the germline ends. This CDR3 contains 18 residues. Assay used: immunoSEQ multiplex PCR; TCRdb lists only in-frame clones, some missing. In the table there are about 2.2 million clones, around 93% of which are singletons. Terminally differentiated effector memory CD45RA+ cells were left out of the naive CD8 fraction, which was CD45RO-negative and positively selected for CCR7. V gene TRBV28 combines with J gene TRBJ1-3; the D gene is possibly TRBD1 (5 bases). The source is a man between 18 and 35 years old in good health. Some clones in this sample may be carry-over from other donors' samples. Specimen: naive CD8+ T cells from PBMCs. The CDR3 spells CASSLGEGRAHSGNTIYF. The DNA for the CDR3 is TGTGCCAGCAGTTTAGGGGAGGGCAGGGCCCACTCTGGAAACACCATATATTTT.